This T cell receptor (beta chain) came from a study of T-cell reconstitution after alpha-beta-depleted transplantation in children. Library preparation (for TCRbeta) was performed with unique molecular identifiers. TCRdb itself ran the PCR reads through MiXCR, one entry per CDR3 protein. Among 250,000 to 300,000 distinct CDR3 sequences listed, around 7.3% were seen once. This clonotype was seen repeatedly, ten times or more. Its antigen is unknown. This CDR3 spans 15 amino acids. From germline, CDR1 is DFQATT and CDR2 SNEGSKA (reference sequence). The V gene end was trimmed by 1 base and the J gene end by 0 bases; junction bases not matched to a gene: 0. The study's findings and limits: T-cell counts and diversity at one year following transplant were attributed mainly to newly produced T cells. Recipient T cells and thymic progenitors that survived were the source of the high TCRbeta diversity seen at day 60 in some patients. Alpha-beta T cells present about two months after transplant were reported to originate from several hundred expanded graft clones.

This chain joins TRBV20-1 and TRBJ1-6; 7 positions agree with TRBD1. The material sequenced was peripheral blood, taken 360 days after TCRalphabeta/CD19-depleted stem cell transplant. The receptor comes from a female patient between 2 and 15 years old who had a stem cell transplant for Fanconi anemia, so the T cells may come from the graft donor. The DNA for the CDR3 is TGCAGTGCTAGAGCAGGGGGCTCCTATAATTCACCCCTCCACTTT. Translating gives CSARAGGSYNSPLHF.